These T cell receptor beta chains were read from a single sample in a study of OX40 agonist ivuxolimab in advanced cancers. Clones were read by immunoSEQ multiplex PCR, and TCRdb kept only the in-frame ones, dropping some. Altogether roughly 65,000 clones are present, around 87% being singletons, with the ten largest covering 0.35% to 0.45%. This material consisted of CD4+ or CD8+ T cells sorted from blood, taken in a trial of the OX40 agonist ivuxolimab. These receptors all stem from an adult with an advanced solid tumor such as melanoma, head and neck, liver or kidney cancer. The CDR3 runs from the conserved cysteine through the conserved F or W. Each record gives: CDR3 length, V gene, J gene, CDR3 protein.

length: 14; V: TRBV10-3; J: TRBJ1-5; CDR3: CASRDRGDNQPQHF
length: 15; V: TRBV27; J: TRBJ1-6; CDR3: CASSLSTEYNSPLHF
length: 13; V: TRBV27; J: TRBJ1-1; CDR3: CASSYSGNSEAFF
length: 14; V: TRBV5-8; J: TRBJ1-6; CDR3: CASSFQVLNSPLHF
length: 14; V: TRBV5-8; J: TRBJ2-2; CDR3: CASSLVQYTGELFF
length: 15; V: TRBV9; J: TRBJ1-5; CDR3: CARTPGVSCNQPQHF
length: 14; V: TRBV14; J: TRBJ1-6; CDR3: CASSQGQGWSPLHF
length: 12; V: TRBV6-1; J: TRBJ2-7; CDR3: CASSQETGTQYF
length: 15; V: TRBV6-5; J: TRBJ1-6; CDR3: CASSTTGVYNSPLHF
length: 14; V: TRBV4-2; J: TRBJ1-2; CDR3: CASSQDVGVQGYTF
length: 14; V: TRBV2; J: TRBJ1-2; CDR3: CASRSTINSYGYTF
length: 18; V: TRBV4-2; J: TRBJ1-4; CDR3: CASSQDTFGGTTNEKLFF
length: 13; V: TRBV10-3; J: TRBJ2-7; CDR3: CAISEGGGTEQYF
length: 18; V: TRBV9; J: TRBJ2-5; CDR3: CASSVGTRGQGIGETQYF
length: 13; V: TRBV6-1; J: TRBJ2-5; CDR3: CASRVLAKETQYF
length: 16; V: TRBV10-3; J: TRBJ1-6; CDR3: CAISESDRGINSPLHF
length: 15; V: TRBV6-6; J: TRBJ1-1; CDR3: CASRLEHRGPTEAFF
length: 17; V: TRBV7-2; J: TRBJ2-7; CDR3: CASSSGTSGGLPRYRYF
length: 17; V: TRBV4-2; J: TRBJ1-6; CDR3: CASSQEPQTGTNSPLHF
length: 14; V: TRBV7-6; J: TRBJ1-2; CDR3: CASSPLTTNYGYTF
length: 13; V: TRBV19; J: TRBJ1-3; CDR3: CASSRFTGNTIYF
length: 15; V: TRBV9; J: TRBJ2-5; CDR3: CASSVTGGGEETQYF
length: 15; V: TRBV19; J: TRBJ2-7; CDR3: CASSPSRDRGNEQYF
length: 12; V: TRBV19; J: TRBJ2-3; CDR3: CASSPARDTQYF
length: 16; V: TRBV7-9; J: TRBJ2-7; CDR3: CASSSSSGGRGYEQYF
length: 19; V: TRBV4-1; J: TRBJ1-1; CDR3: CASSQDYSRRGLGNTEAFF
length: 14; V: TRBV11-1; J: TRBJ1-2; CDR3: CASSPPGGYYGYTF
length: 16; V: TRBV4-1; J: TRBJ2-3; CDR3: CASSQTSGGSTDTQYF
length: 17; V: TRBV7-9; J: TRBJ1-1; CDR3: CASSTRTGAAMNTEAFF
length: 14; V: TRBV6-5; J: TRBJ2-7; CDR3: CASRRGQQTYEQYF
length: 13; V: TRBV5-1; J: TRBJ2-5; CDR3: CASSLEGPETQYF
length: 15; V: TRBV6-4; J: TRBJ1-5; CDR3: CASSDGTGGNQPQHF
length: 16; V: TRBV6-4; J: TRBJ2-3; CDR3: CASSQGEGANTDTQYF